The 28 T cell receptor beta chains given below trace back to one sample, sequenced in a study of response to subunit inactivated influenza vaccine. In TCRdb, the RT-PCR reads were re-called with MiXCR into one record per CDR3 protein. Among about 540,000 distinct CDR3 sequences listed, 14% were seen once. The material sequenced was PBMCs from blood, taken 12 days after vaccination. These receptors all come from a man in his fifties who received an inactivated influenza vaccine.

This clonotype came up a few times. The rearrangement links TRBV27 to TRBJ1-5; D is uncertain. The CDR3 is made up of 13 amino acids. Germline V gene lookup returns CDR1 MNHEY and CDR2 SMNVEV (reference sequence). V shed 5 bases and J shed 6 bases, with 11 bases lying between them. Written as DNA, the CDR3 is TGTGCCAGCAGTCCGGCGTTAGTTCAGCCCCAGCATTTT. This codes for CASSPALVQPQHF.

The V gene is TRBV12-3 or TRBV12-4, the J gene TRBJ2-1; tentatively, D is TRBD2 (5 bases). The V end was cut by 7 bases, the J end by 9 bases, with 13 bases between. The CDR3 consists of 12 residues. The CDR3 spells CASTRWGAEQFF. CDR3 sequence (DNA): TGTGCCAGCACACGTTGGGGAGCTGAGCAGTTCTTC.

The rearrangement joins TRBV6-2 or TRBV6-3 to TRBJ1-6; D unresolved. Germline V gene sequence: CDR1 MNHEY, CDR2 SVGEGT. The CDR3 extends over 14 amino acids. V was trimmed by 2 bases and J by 8 bases, leaving 10 bases between them. The CDR3 loop is CASSYPRHDSPLHF. The CDR3 DNA is TGTGCCAGCAGTTACCCAAGACATGATTCACCCCTCCACTTT.

This clonotype was seen more than once but under ten times. The chain recombines TRBV24-1 with TRBJ2-2; 7 bases fit TRBD2. J was trimmed by 5 bases and V by 0 bases; bases with no gene match: 5. The CDR3 has 16 residues. The V gene's germline CDR1 is KGHDR and CDR2 SFDVKD. The CDR3 nucleotides are TGTGCCACCAGTGATTTGTCGGGGGGTAGAACCGGGGAGCTGTTTTTT. This encodes CATSDLSGGRTGELFF.

This clonotype was counted ten times or more. The chain joins TRBV9 to TRBJ1-1, with a weak D call TRBD1 (5 bases). This CDR3 has 15 amino acids. Trimming took 3 bases from V and 2 from J, leaving 14 bases between them. Germline loops: CDR1 SGDLS, CDR2 YYNGEE. This CDR3 is CASSATGLSNTEAFF. DNA for the CDR3: TGTGCCAGCAGCGCAACAGGTCTCTCTAACACTGAAGCTTTCTTT.

The gene calls are TRBV30 and TRBJ2-7, with D unresolved. Per germline, CDR1 GTSNPN and CDR2 SVGIG (reference sequence). This CDR3 is 12 amino acids long. The V gene lost 2 bases and the J gene lost 3 bases, with 8 bases spanning the gap. CDR3 in amino acids: CAWSLAHYEQYF. CDR3 nucleotide sequence: TGTGCCTGGAGTTTAGCACACTACGAGCAGTACTTC.

This chain joins TRBV28 and TRBJ2-5; TRBD1 aligns across 9 bases. CDR1 is MDHEN, CDR2 SYDVKM, per germline. The J segment lost 3 bases and the V segment lost 7 bases, leaving 6 bases of the junction unmatched. The length of the CDR3 is 14 residues. This chain's CDR3 is CASTEGQGKETQYF. The CDR3 nucleotides read TGTGCCAGCACCGAGGGACAGGGAAAAGAGACCCAGTACTTC.

The chain recombines TRBV3-1 with TRBJ1-1; D call uncertain. Germline values: CDR1 LGHDT, CDR2 YNNKEL (reference sequence). CDR3 size: 13 residues. The V end lost 1 base, the J end lost 7 bases, and 10 bases lay between the germline ends. CDR3 protein: CASSQVASGEAFF. CDR3 in DNA: TGTGCCAGCAGCCAAGTTGCCAGTGGTGAAGCTTTCTTT.

The rearrangement links TRBV19 to TRBJ2-7; D is possibly TRBD1 (5 bases). The CDR3 has 14 amino acids. Trimming removed 3 bases at V and 2 bases at J, with 11 bases between. From germline, CDR1 is LNHDA and CDR2 SQIVND (reference sequence). The DNA for the CDR3 is TGTGCCAGTAGTATCGTTGACAGCACCTACGAGCAGTACTTC. It encodes CASSIVDSTYEQYF.

The rearrangement joins TRBV9 to TRBJ2-2, with TRBD2 matching over 7 bases. The CDR3 is made up of 14 amino acids. Germline CDR1 and CDR2: SGDLS and YYNGEE. The trim removed 1 base at V and 5 bases at J, leaving 2 bases unmatched. CDR3 DNA sequence: TGTGCCAGCAGCGTACAAGCGGGGACCGGGGAGCTGTTTTTT. It is translated as CASSVQAGTGELFF.

The chain recombines TRBV6-1 with TRBJ1-3; the D is unclear. Trimming removed 6 bases from V and 0 bases from J, with 15 bases in between. The V gene's germline CDR1 is MNHNS and CDR2 SASEGT. CDR3 length: 16 amino acids. In DNA, the CDR3 is TGTGCCAGCAGGGACCTCAGCGTGGGCTCTGGAAACACCATATATTTT. It specifies CASRDLSVGSGNTIYF.

In this sample, this clonotype turned up a few times. V is TRBV6-5 and J is TRBJ1-3; D is ambiguous. V lost 6 bases and J 4 bases, leaving 4 bases between the germline ends. From germline, CDR1 is MNHEY and CDR2 SVGAGI. The CDR3 has 11 amino acids. Here the CDR3 DNA reads TGTGCCAGCAGACTAGGAAACACCATATATTTT. Translated: CASRLGNTIYF.

About this clonotype: This may stem from a read error, because a much larger clone lies one nucleotide away. The chain couples TRBV29-1 to TRBJ2-7; 9 bases align to TRBD2. The germline V gene encodes CDR1 SQVTM and CDR2 ANQGSEA. The CDR3 length is 13 residues. With V trimmed by 7 bases and J by 3 bases, 7 bases remained unmatched. DNA for the CDR3: TGCAGCGCTTGGGCTAGCGGGGACTACGAGCAGTACTTC. Amino acids: CSAWASGDYEQYF.

J is TRBJ2-7 and V is TRBV20-1; D possibly corresponds to TRBD2 (6 bases). The CDR3 loop spans 17 amino acids. V gave up 0 bases and J gave up 3 bases, with 21 bases separating them. The germline CDR1 and CDR2 sequences are DFQATT and SNEGSKA (reference sequence). Written as DNA, the CDR3 is TGCAGTGCTAGAGATCTTCGAACGGACTACTCGAGCTACGAGCAGTACTTC. It specifies CSARDLRTDYSSYEQYF.

V and J are TRBV11-2 and TRBJ1-1; D might be TRBD1 (6 bases). V was shortened by 5 bases and J by 8 bases, with 15 bases between the two germline ends. Germline values: CDR1 SGHAT, CDR2 FQNNGV. The CDR3 is 13 amino acids. The CDR3 region has the DNA TGTGCCAGCAGCCCCGTTTTGGGGACAGAAGCTTTCTTT. Translation: CASSPVLGTEAFF. Based on the CDR3 plus reference TRBV11-2 and TRBJ1-1, the full variable domain is EAGVAQSPRYKIIEKRQSVAFWCNPISGHATLYWYQQILGQGPKLLIQFQNNGVVDDSQLPKDRFSAERLKGVDSTLKIQPAKLEDSAVYLCASSPVLGTEAFFGQGTRLTVV.

The genes are TRBV11-2 and TRBJ2-4; D gene uncertain. The CDR3 runs 13 residues. Per the germline V gene, CDR1 is SGHAT and CDR2 is FQNNGV. V lost 6 bases to trimming and J lost 1 base, with 7 bases between them. CDR3 amino acids: CASRRLAKNIQYF. CDR3 coding DNA: TGTGCCAGCAGGCGACTCGCCAAAAACATTCAGTACTTC.

The CDR3 protein is CASSNGTMGEKLFF. Written as DNA, the CDR3 is TGTGCCAGCAGCAATGGGACTATGGGTGAAAAACTGTTTTTT. The chain carries TRBV7-2 and TRBJ1-4; the D gene is possibly TRBD1 (5 bases). The CDR3 totals 14 residues. Germline V gene sequence: CDR1 SGHTA, CDR2 FQGNSA. Trimming removed 5 bases from V and 7 bases from J, with 14 bases in between.

The CDR3: CASSPPLWGGLPNIQYF. The CDR3 DNA sequence: TGTGCCAGTAGTCCCCCCCTGTGGGGCGGCCTTCCTAACATTCAGTACTTC. The V gene is TRBV19, the J gene TRBJ2-4; D is perhaps TRBD1 (5 bases). The CDR3 extends over 17 amino acids. Germline CDR1 LNHDA, CDR2 SQIVND (reference sequence). The V and J ends lost 5 bases and 7 bases respectively, with 24 bases between them. Combining the CDR3 with reference TRBV19 and TRBJ2-4 gives the whole variable domain DGGITQSPKYLFRKEGQNVTLSCEQNLNHDAMYWYRQDPGQGLRLIYYSQIVNDFQKGDIAEGYSVSREKKESFPLTVTSAQKNPTAFYLCASSPPLWGGLPNIQYFGAGTRLSVL.

This clonotype was detected ten times or more. V and J are TRBV7-2 and TRBJ1-2; no firm D call. The CDR3 is 12 amino acids. Germline loops: CDR1 SGHTA, CDR2 FQGNSA. Trimming shortened V by 1 base and J by 4 bases, and 4 bases separated the two germline ends. The CDR3 DNA follows: TGTGCCAGCAGCTTAGTAGGCTATGGCTACACCTTC. The encoded protein is CASSLVGYGYTF.

Worth noting for this clonotype: At one end the junction does not follow the germline gene, possibly because of a read error. V gene TRBV5-4 combines with J gene TRBJ2-1; TRBD1 is a possible D gene (6 bases). This CDR3 comprises 16 residues. CDR1 and CDR2 (germline): SGHNT, YYREEE (reference sequence). The CDR3 DNA is TGTGCCAGCAGCATCTCAGCTGGGGGCGCGTACAATGAGCGGTTCTTC. It codes for CASSISAGGAYNERFF.

This clonotype has just a few counts. This chain joins TRBV5-1 and TRBJ2-4; D remains ambiguous. The CDR3 covers 16 residues. V was clipped by 1 base and J by 0 bases, with 11 bases between them. Per germline, CDR1 SGHRS and CDR2 YFSETQ. CDR3 DNA sequence: TGCGCCAGCAGCTTGCGGGCGTCTGGAGCCAAAAACATTCAGTACTTC. Its translation is CASSLRASGAKNIQYF.

This clonotype has more than one count but fewer than ten. The chain has TRBV4-2 and TRBJ2-1; 10 bases map to TRBD2. Germline assignment: CDR1 LGHNA and CDR2 YNFKEQ. This CDR3 is built from 16 residues. With V trimmed by 2 bases and J by 4 bases, 5 bases remained unmatched. The CDR3 DNA is TGTGCCAGCAGCCAATATACTAGCGGGGAGTACAATGAGCAGTTCTTC. Amino acid sequence: CASSQYTSGEYNEQFF.

In this sample, this clonotype turned up a few times. The rearrangement links TRBV20-1 to TRBJ1-2; possibly TRBD1 for D (5 bases). Looked up from germline, CDR1 is DFQATT and CDR2 is SNEGSKA (reference sequence). This CDR3 comprises 12 residues. DNA for the CDR3: TGCATCCAGGGCCTCAAGAACTATGGCTACACCTTC. Translated, it gives CIQGLKNYGYTF.

Only a few counts were recorded for this clonotype. V and J are TRBV7-3 and TRBJ2-3, with D uncertain. This CDR3 spans 14 amino acids. Germline-derived CDR1 and CDR2 are SGHTA and FQGTGA. CDR3: CAKGWSRGTDTQYF. CDR3 in DNA: TGTGCAAAAGGGTGGAGCCGGGGCACAGATACGCAGTATTTT.

The chain combines TRBV20-1 with TRBJ2-5; TRBD2 agrees at 8 bases. Germline V gives CDR1 DFQATT, CDR2 SNEGSKA (reference sequence). The length of the CDR3 is 15 residues. Losses at the gene ends were 2 bases for V and 5 bases for J; bases not matched to a gene: 10. The CDR3 region is CSARPPGLGLETQYF. The CDR3 DNA reads TGCAGTGCTAGACCTCCGGGACTAGGGCTGGAGACCCAGTACTTC.

The sample holds a few counts of this clonotype. Here the CDR3 reads CAISAPPAETQYF. The CDR3 DNA reads TGTGCCATCAGTGCGCCCCCCGCAGAGACCCAGTACTTC. This chain uses TRBV10-3 with TRBJ2-5, with D unclear. The ends were cut back, 4 bases at V and 4 bases at J, with 10 bases in the middle. In germline, CDR1 is ENHRY, CDR2 SYGVKD. The CDR3 length is 13 residues.

The chain uses TRBV20-1 and TRBJ2-5, with a tentative D call TRBD2 (6 bases). This CDR3 has 13 residues. The germline V gene encodes CDR1 DFQATT and CDR2 SNEGSKA (reference sequence). Trimming shortened V by 4 bases and J by 3 bases, and 12 bases separated the two germline ends. The CDR3 sequence: CSAKTRVKETQYF. The CDR3 DNA reads TGCAGTGCTAAGACTAGGGTGAAAGAGACCCAGTACTTC.

This clonotype was seen a few times. The chain joins TRBV10-3 to TRBJ1-6; TRBD1 aligns across 9 bases. With V trimmed by 4 bases and J by 6 bases, 16 bases remained unmatched. The CDR3 runs to 19 residues. Germline values: CDR1 ENHRY, CDR2 SYGVKD. The CDR3 nucleotides are TGTGCCATCAGTGCCACCGCCGTCGACAGGGGGGAGGGTAATTCACCCCTCCACTTT. It codes for CAISATAVDRGEGNSPLHF.